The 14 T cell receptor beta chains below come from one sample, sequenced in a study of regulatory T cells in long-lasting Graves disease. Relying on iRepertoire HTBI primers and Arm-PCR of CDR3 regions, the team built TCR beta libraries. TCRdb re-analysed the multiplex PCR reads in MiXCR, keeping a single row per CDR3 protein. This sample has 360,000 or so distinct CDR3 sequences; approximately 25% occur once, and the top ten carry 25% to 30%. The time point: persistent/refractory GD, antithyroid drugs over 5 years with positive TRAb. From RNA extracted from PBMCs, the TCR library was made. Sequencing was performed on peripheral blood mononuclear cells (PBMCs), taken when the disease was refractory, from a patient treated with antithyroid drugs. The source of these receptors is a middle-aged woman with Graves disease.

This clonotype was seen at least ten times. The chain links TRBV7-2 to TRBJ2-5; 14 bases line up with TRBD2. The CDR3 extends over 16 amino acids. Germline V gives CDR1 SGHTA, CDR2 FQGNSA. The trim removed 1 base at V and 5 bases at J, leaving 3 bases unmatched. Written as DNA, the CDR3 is TGTGCCAGCAGCTTAGGACTAGCGGGAGGGGAGGAGACCCAGTACTTC. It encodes CASSLGLAGGEETQYF.

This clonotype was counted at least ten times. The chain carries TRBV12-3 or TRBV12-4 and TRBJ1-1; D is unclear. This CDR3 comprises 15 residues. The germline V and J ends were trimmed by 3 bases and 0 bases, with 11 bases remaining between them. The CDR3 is CASSFKDLMNTEAFF. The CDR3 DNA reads TGTGCCAGCAGTTTTAAGGACCTAATGAACACTGAAGCTTTCTTT.

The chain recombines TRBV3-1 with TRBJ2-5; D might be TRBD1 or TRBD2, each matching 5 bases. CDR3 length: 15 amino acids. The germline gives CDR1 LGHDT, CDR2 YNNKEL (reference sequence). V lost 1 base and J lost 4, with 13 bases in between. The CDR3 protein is CASSQGIGTSETQYF. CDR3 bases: TGTGCCAGCAGCCAAGGGATAGGGACGTCAGAGACCCAGTACTTC.

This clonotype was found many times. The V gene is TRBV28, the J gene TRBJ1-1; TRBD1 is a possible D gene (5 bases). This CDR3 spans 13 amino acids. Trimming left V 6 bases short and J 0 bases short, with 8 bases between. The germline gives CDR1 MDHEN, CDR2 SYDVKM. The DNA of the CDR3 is TGTGCCAGCAGCCCACAGGTGAACACTGAAGCTTTCTTT. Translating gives CASSPQVNTEAFF.

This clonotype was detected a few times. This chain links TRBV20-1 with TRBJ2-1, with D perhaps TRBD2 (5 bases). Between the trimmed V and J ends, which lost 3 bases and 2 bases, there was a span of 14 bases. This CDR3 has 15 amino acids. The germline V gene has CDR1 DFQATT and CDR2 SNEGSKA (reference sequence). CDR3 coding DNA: TGCAGTGCTAGGGGTCCAAGCGGTACCTACAATGAGCAGTTCTTC. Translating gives CSARGPSGTYNEQFF.

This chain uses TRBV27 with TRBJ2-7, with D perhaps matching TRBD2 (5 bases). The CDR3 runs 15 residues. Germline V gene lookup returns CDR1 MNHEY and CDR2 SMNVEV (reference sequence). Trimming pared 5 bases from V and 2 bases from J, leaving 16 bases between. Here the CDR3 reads CASSVGLADAYEQYF. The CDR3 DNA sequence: TGTGCCAGCAGTGTAGGGCTAGCCGATGCCTACGAGCAGTACTTC.

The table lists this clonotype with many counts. The CDR3 sequence is CASSLGGARTTGELFF. CDR3 nucleotide sequence: TGTGCCAGCAGTTTAGGTGGGGCGAGGACCACCGGGGAGCTGTTTTTT. This chain uses TRBV12-3 or TRBV12-4 with TRBJ2-2; maybe TRBD1 (5 bases). This CDR3 is 16 amino acids long. V dropped 1 base and J dropped 4 bases, with 13 bases sitting between them.

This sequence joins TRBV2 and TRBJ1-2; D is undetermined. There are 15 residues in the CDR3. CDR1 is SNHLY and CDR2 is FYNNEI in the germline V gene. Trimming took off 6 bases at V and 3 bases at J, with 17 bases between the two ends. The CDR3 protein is CASSRERRVDYGYTF. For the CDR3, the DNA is TGTGCCAGCAGCAGAGAACGCCGAGTGGACTATGGCTACACCTTC.

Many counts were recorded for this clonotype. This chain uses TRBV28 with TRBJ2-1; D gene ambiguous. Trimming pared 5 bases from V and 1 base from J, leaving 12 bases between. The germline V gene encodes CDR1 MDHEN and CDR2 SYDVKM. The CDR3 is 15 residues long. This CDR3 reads CASSPGGHSYNEQFF. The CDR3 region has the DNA TGTGCCAGCAGTCCGGGCGGCCATTCCTACAATGAGCAGTTCTTC.

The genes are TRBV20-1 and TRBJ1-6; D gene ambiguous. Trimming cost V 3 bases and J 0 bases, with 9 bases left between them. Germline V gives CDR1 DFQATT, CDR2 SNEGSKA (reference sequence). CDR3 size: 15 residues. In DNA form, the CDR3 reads TGCAGTGCTAGGGCGGATAGCTCCTATAATTCACCCCTCCACTTT. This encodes CSARADSSYNSPLHF.

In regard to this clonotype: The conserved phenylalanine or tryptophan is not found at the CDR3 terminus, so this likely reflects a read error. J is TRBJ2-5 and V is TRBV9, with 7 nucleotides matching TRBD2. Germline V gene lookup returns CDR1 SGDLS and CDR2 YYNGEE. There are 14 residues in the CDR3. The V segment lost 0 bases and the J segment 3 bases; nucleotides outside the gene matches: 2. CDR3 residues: CASSVGLAEETQYV. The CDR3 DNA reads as TGTGCCAGCAGCGTAGGCCTAGCGGAAGAGACCCAGTACGTC.

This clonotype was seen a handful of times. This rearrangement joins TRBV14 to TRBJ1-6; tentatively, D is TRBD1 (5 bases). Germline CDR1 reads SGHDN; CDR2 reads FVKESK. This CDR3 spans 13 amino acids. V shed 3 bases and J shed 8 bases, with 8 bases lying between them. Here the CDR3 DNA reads TGTGCCAGCAGCCAGGGGCTTGATTCACCCCTCCACTTT. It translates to CASSQGLDSPLHF. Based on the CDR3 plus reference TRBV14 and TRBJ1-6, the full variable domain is EAGVTQFPSHSVIEKGQTVTLRCDPISGHDNLYWYRRVMGKEIKFLLHFVKESKQDESGMPNNRFLAERTGGTYSTLKVQPAELEDSGVYFCASSQGLDSPLHFGNGTRLTVT.

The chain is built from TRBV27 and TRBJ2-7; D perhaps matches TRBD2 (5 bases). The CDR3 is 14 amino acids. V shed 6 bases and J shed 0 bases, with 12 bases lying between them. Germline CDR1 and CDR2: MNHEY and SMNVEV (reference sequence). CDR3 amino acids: CASRRVRSSYEQYF. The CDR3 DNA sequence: TGTGCCAGCAGGAGGGTCCGGTCCTCCTACGAGCAGTACTTC.

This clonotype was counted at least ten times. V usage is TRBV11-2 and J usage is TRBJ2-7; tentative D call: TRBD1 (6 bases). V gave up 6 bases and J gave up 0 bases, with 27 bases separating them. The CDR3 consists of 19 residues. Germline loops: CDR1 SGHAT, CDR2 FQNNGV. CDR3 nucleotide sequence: TGTGCCAGCAGGCCAAGGCGGTTCGGGACATCTATCCCCTCCTACGAGCAGTACTTC. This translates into CASRPRRFGTSIPSYEQYF.